The 32 T cell receptor beta chains presented below share a single source sample, sequenced in a study of tissue T cells after allogeneic stem cell transplantation. The method was immunoSEQ multiplex PCR; TCRdb's version includes in-frame clones alone and lacks a portion of them. The sample yields roughly 4,200 clones, about 60% seen once. Noted time point: mouse harvest day 7 after allogeneic transplant. Mouse grafts combined 10^7 T-cell-depleted bone marrow cells with 10^6 splenic CD5+ T cells. The sequencing input was spleen. These receptors were obtained from a female BALB/c mouse given C57BL/6 T cells with graft-versus-host disease after an allogeneic hematopoietic cell transplant.

In this sample, this clone is large. Gene names are mouse gene names. The CDR3 is cut off 1 residue early in the read; its end comes from the germline J gene. This rearrangement joins TRBV29 to TRBJ1-3; possible D gene TRBD1, 6 bases. V was pared by 4 bases and J by 0 bases, with 10 bases between. The CDR3 extends over 15 amino acids. Per the germline V gene, CDR1 is MSHET and CDR2 is SYDVDS. The CDR3 loop reads CASSSGTNSGNTLYF. The covered CDR3 bases are TGTGCTAGCAGTTCCGGGACAAATTCTGGAAATACGCTCTAT.

This clone appeared a few times. Gene names are mouse gene names. The read ends 1 residue before the CDR3 terminus; that terminus is restored from the germline J gene. V usage is TRBV3 and J usage is TRBJ1-3; D gene unclear. Deletions cut 1 base from V and 0 bases from J, with 4 bases between. There are 14 residues in the CDR3. Germline CDR1 is SNHLY and CDR2 is FYNGKV (reference sequence). CDR3 amino acids: CASSLGYSGNTLYF. The DNA read from the CDR3 is TGTGCCAGCAGCTTAGGGTATTCTGGAAATACGCTCTAT.

With respect to this clone: Gene names and germline match the mouse. The missing CDR3 end, 1 residue past where the read stops, is filled in from the germline J gene. The chain joins TRBV23 to TRBJ2-1. Germline lookup yields CDR1 KGHTA and CDR2 FQNQQP. There are 14 residues in the CDR3. Incomplete CDR3 DNA: TGCTCCAGCAGTCAACGGGGGAACTATGCTGAGCAGTTC. Translation: CSSSQRGNYAEQF. The full CDR3 protein is CSSSQRGNYAEQFF.

As for this clone: Mouse germline and gene names are used. The read ends 1 residue shy of where the CDR3 ends; the end is completed using the germline J gene. This rearrangement joins TRBV3 to TRBJ2-7, with 12 bases fitting TRBD2. The CDR3 runs 14 residues. Germline CDR1 and CDR2: SNHLY and FYNGKV (reference sequence). Trimming took 4 bases from V and 3 from J; bases not matched to a gene: 1. The CDR3: CASSWTGGVYEQYF. The CDR3 bases that were read are TGTGCCAGCAGCTGGACTGGGGGGGTCTATGAACAGTAC.

In the case of this clone: The germline and genes are mouse ones. The CDR3 is cut off 1 residue early in the read; its end comes from the germline J gene. The chain recombines TRBV13-1 with TRBJ1-3; 12 positions agree with TRBD1. V shed 1 base, J shed 0 bases, and the junction held 2 bases outside the gene matches. CDR3 size: 17 residues. Germline V gives CDR1 NSHNY, CDR2 SYGAGN. The sequenced CDR3 bases are TGTGCCAGCAGTGATCCGGGACAGGGGGCTTCTGGAAATACGCTCTAT. Its protein product is CASSDPGQGASGNTLY. Given in full, the CDR3 is CASSDPGQGASGNTLYF.

This clone appeared once. The genes and germline here are from mouse. The sequenced fragment ends 1 residue before the CDR3 boundary, so the rest is inferred from the germline J gene. The V and J genes are TRBV5 and TRBJ2-5; a weak D match, TRBD2 (7 bases). The CDR3 loop spans 15 amino acids. V dropped 0 bases and J dropped 6 bases, with 13 bases sitting between them. Per germline, CDR1 LGHNA and CDR2 YNLKQL (reference sequence). The CDR3 loop reads CASSQDRGGGDTQYF. CDR3 bases read: TGTGCCAGCAGCCAAGATAGGGGGGGAGGGGACACCCAGTAC.

This clone was picked up a small number of times. The listed genes are named as in mouse. The CDR3 end lies 1 residue beyond the end of the read and is filled in from the germline J gene. The genes are TRBV13-1 and TRBJ2-2; 7 bases align to TRBD2. The CDR3 contains 15 residues. With 3 bases clipped from V and 2 bases from J, the junction kept 4 bases outside the gene matches. Germline values: CDR1 NSHNY, CDR2 SYGAGN. The CDR3 bases that were read are TGTGCCAGCAGTGTGGGGGGAAGGAACACCGGGCAGCTCTAC. Translating gives CASSVGGRNTGQLY. In full, the CDR3 reads CASSVGGRNTGQLYF.

Details on this clone: Each gene name is a mouse one. The read ends 1 residue early relative to the CDR3; the germline J gene fills the gap. The chain couples TRBV26 to TRBJ1-5, with TRBD1 as a possible D gene (6 bases). V lost 4 bases and J 4 bases, leaving 8 bases between the germline ends. Germline CDR1 KGHPV, CDR2 FQNQEV (reference sequence). The CDR3 covers 13 residues. The covered CDR3 bases are TGTGCCAGCAGTCCGGGACAAAACCAGGCTCCGCTT. This encodes CASSPGQNQAPL. The CDR3 reads in full as CASSPGQNQAPLF.

To note about this clone: The gene names given are mouse names. The read comes to an end 1 residue before the CDR3 does, leaving the germline J gene to fill in the end. This chain links TRBV12-1 with TRBJ1-6; D is undetermined. TRBJ1-6 belongs to the ORF category, with a function that is uncertain. V lost 0 bases, J lost 4 bases, and 6 bases lay in between. The CDR3 length is 14 residues. Germline V gene lookup returns CDR1 SGHSN and CDR2 HYEKVE. CDR3 DNA (partial): TGTGCCAGCTCTCTCGAGGGTTATAATTCGCCCCTCTAC. Translated: CASSLEGYNSPLY. In full, the CDR3 reads CASSLEGYNSPLYF.

This clone was seen a handful of times. Gene names follow the mouse nomenclature. Read coverage stops 1 residue before the CDR3 terminus; the germline J gene supplies the remainder. The chain links TRBV5 to TRBJ2-5; 8 bases map to TRBD2. The J segment lost 1 base and the V segment lost 0 bases, leaving 0 bases of the junction unmatched. Germline V lookup: CDR1 LGHNA, CDR2 YNLKQL (reference sequence). The CDR3 totals 15 residues. The CDR3 bases that were read are TGTGCCAGCAGCCAAGATGGGGGGGACCAAGACACCCAGTAC. Translation gives CASSQDGGDQDTQY. The CDR3 in its entirety is CASSQDGGDQDTQYF.

This clone was seen a handful of times. Gene names are the mouse ones. The CDR3 end falls 1 residue outside the read, so it is completed with the germline J gene. The chain carries TRBV26 and TRBJ1-2, with 7 nucleotides matching TRBD1. Trimming at V came to 6 bases and at J to 0 bases, leaving 4 bases not matched to a gene. The CDR3 is 14 amino acids. From germline, CDR1 is KGHPV and CDR2 FQNQEV (reference sequence). CDR3 DNA, as far as it was read: TGTGCCAGCAGCCGACAGGGTGCAAACTCCGACTACACC. It translates to CASSRQGANSDYT. In full, the CDR3 is CASSRQGANSDYTF.

In its sample, this clone was seen a few times. The listed genes are named as in mouse. The read terminates 1 residue before the CDR3 end, so the remaining end is supplied by the germline J gene. The chain combines TRBV31 with TRBJ1-5; TRBD1 might be the D (5 bases). The V gene lost 0 bases and the J gene lost 0 bases, with 12 bases spanning the gap. The V gene's germline CDR1 is GKSSPN and CDR2 SITVG. The CDR3 extends over 16 amino acids. The CDR3: CAWSLSGAHNNQAPLF. CDR3 DNA, as far as it was read: TGTGCCTGGAGTCTTTCCGGGGCCCATAACAACCAGGCTCCGCTT.

This clone was counted only a few times. Gene names and germline refer to mouse. The DNA ends 1 residue before the CDR3 does, and the rest of the CDR3 is filled in from the germline J gene. Other nucleotide sequences in the sample specify the same CDR3. The chain joins TRBV26 to TRBJ1-3; D gene unclear. The V end lost 6 bases, the J end lost 0 bases, and 9 bases lay between the germline ends. The CDR3 totals 14 residues. In germline, CDR1 is KGHPV, CDR2 FQNQEV (reference sequence). The sequenced part of the CDR3 DNA is TGTGCCAGCAGCCTACAGAATTCTGGAAATACGCTCTAT. It yields the protein CASSLQNSGNTLY. The entire CDR3 reads CASSLQNSGNTLYF.

Turning to this clone: Gene names denote mouse genes. The CDR3 is cut off 1 residue early in the read; its end comes from the germline J gene. This chain links TRBV19 with TRBJ2-3, with 11 bases lining up with TRBD2. Germline V gene sequence: CDR1 FNHDT, CDR2 SITEND (reference sequence). This CDR3 spans 16 amino acids. V was pared by 4 bases and J by 1 base, with 5 bases of the junction left unmatched. The CDR3: CASSPGTGGGAETLYF. Incomplete CDR3 DNA: TGTGCCAGCAGTCCCGGGACTGGGGGTGGTGCAGAAACGCTGTAT.

On this clone: The gene symbols are mouse symbols. The read gets to within 1 residue of the CDR3 end, and the germline J gene fills in the rest. The gene calls are TRBV12-2 and TRBJ1-1; D may be TRBD1 (5 bases). V lost 2 bases, J lost 3 bases, and 6 bases lay in between. CDR3 length: 12 residues. The germline CDR1 and CDR2 sequences are SGHLS and HYDKME. CDR3 region: CASSRQYTEVFF. The CDR3 DNA, read in part, is TGTGCCAGCTCTCGACAGTACACAGAAGTCTTC.

This clone occurred a few times. Gene labels here are mouse ones. The read terminates 1 residue before the CDR3 end, so the remaining end is supplied by the germline J gene. This chain connects TRBV16 to TRBJ1-1; D possibly corresponds to TRBD1 (5 bases). CDR3 length: 13 residues. Germline CDR1 SGHSA, CDR2 FRNQAP. V lost 1 base, J lost 4 bases, and 7 bases lay in between. Partial CDR3 DNA: TGTGCAAGCAGCTTAGTTGGGGGCACAGAAGTCTTC. Translation gives CASSLVGGTEVF. The CDR3 reads in full as CASSLVGGTEVFF.

In regard to this clone: The gene symbols are mouse symbols. The CDR3 end falls 1 residue outside the read, so it is completed with the germline J gene. V is TRBV23 and J is TRBJ2-3. CDR1 and CDR2 (germline): KGHTA, FQNQQP. The CDR3 runs to 13 residues. The DNA read from the CDR3 is TGCTCCAGCATCCGGGACAGTGCAGAAACGCTGTAT. Residues: CSSIRDSAETLY. The entire CDR3 protein is CSSIRDSAETLYF. Full variable domain (missing parts from reference TRBV23 and TRBJ2-3): DAAVTQKPRYLIKMKGQEAEMKCIPEKGHTAVFWYQQKQSKELKFLIYFQNQQPLDQIDMVKERFSAVCPSSSLCSLGIRTCEAEDSALYLCSSIRDSAETLYFGSGTRLTVL.

In the case of this clone: The gene names here belong to mouse. The read comes to an end 1 residue before the CDR3 does, leaving the germline J gene to fill in the end. The genes are TRBV23 and TRBJ1-1; the D call of TRBD1 is as the table states it, not checked on the DNA. The CDR3 sequence is 14 residues long. Per the germline V gene, CDR1 is KGHTA and CDR2 is FQNQQP. CDR3 in amino acids: CSSTRTGGNTEVFF. The CDR3 DNA, read in part, is TGCTCCAGCACTAGGACAGGGGGGAACACAGAAGTCTTC.

As for this clone: Mouse gene names and germline throughout. The CDR3 spells CSSSQGTGGYEQYF. CDR3 DNA (partial): TGCTCCAGCAGTCAAGGGACAGGGGGGTATGAACAGTAC. The rearrangement joins TRBV23 to TRBJ2-7; the D call TRBD1 from the table was never checked on the DNA. The read gets to within 1 residue of the CDR3 end, and the germline J gene fills in the rest. Germline CDR1 KGHTA, CDR2 FQNQQP. This CDR3 has 14 amino acids.

This clone was recorded only once. The gene symbols are mouse symbols. The read gets to within 1 residue of the CDR3 end, and the germline J gene fills in the rest. The chain recombines TRBV19 with TRBJ1-1; the D is unclear. CDR3 length: 12 amino acids. V was clipped by 0 bases and J by 10 bases, with 10 bases between them. The germline V gene has CDR1 FNHDT and CDR2 SITEND (reference sequence). The CDR3 region is CASSIARAGVFF. Partial CDR3 DNA: TGTGCCAGCAGTATAGCTAGGGCGGGAGTCTTC. Using reference TRBV19 and TRBJ1-1 for the parts outside the CDR3, the full variable domain is GGIITQTPKFLIGQEGQKLTLKCQQNFNHDTMYWYRQDSGKGLRLIYYSITENDLQKGDLSEGYDASREKKSSFSLTVTSAQKNEMAVFLCASSIARAGVFFGKGTRLTVV.

This clone was recorded only once. Genes and germline come from the mouse. Read coverage stops 1 residue before the CDR3 terminus; the germline J gene supplies the remainder. V and J are TRBV20 and TRBJ1-4; unclear D gene. CDR1 is GFQATS, CDR2 STVNSAI, per germline. The V gene lost 1 base and the J gene lost 6 bases, with 6 bases spanning the gap. This CDR3 is built from 12 residues. This CDR3 is CGARGKDERLFF. The DNA read from the CDR3 is TGTGGTGCTAGGGGTAAGGACGAAAGATTATTT.

A word on this clone: Mouse germline and gene names are used. The read ends 1 residue early relative to the CDR3; the germline J gene fills the gap. The rearrangement uses TRBV13-3 and TRBJ2-2; D is possibly TRBD1 (5 bases). The CDR3 has 15 amino acids. CDR1 is NNHDY and CDR2 is SYVADS in the germline V gene. Trimming left V 5 bases short and J 3 bases short, with 14 bases between. CDR3 DNA, as far as it was read: TGTGCCAGCAGGGGCCTCAGGGAGGACACCGGGCAGCTCTAC. Translating gives CASRGLREDTGQLY. The CDR3 as a whole reads CASRGLREDTGQLYF.

In the case of this clone: The junction departs from germline at one end; a sequencing error may be responsible. Mouse gene names apply. Sequencing ends 1 residue short of the CDR3 end; the germline J gene provides the rest. The chain has TRBV13-1 and TRBJ1-3, with TRBD1 as a possible D gene (6 bases). CDR3 length equals 15 residues. Germline CDR1 and CDR2: NSHNY and SYGAGN. Incomplete CDR3 DNA: TGTGCTAGCAGTTCCGGGACAAATTCTGGAAATACGCTCTAT. It codes for CASSSGTNSGNTLY. The entire CDR3 sequence reads CASSSGTNSGNTLYF.

This clone was picked up one time. The genes and germline here are from mouse. The missing CDR3 end, 1 residue past where the read stops, is filled in from the germline J gene. The chain carries TRBV19 and TRBJ2-7; D is uncertain. V lost 6 bases to trimming and J lost 4 bases, with 8 bases between them. CDR1 FNHDT and CDR2 SITEND come from the germline V gene (reference sequence). There are 11 residues in the CDR3. The CDR3 loop is CASTAEYEQYF. Partial CDR3 DNA: TGTGCCAGCACGGCAGAATATGAACAGTAC.

Concerning this clone: Gene names are mouse gene names. The read ends 1 residue early relative to the CDR3; the germline J gene fills the gap. The V and J genes are TRBV3 and TRBJ2-7, with no clear D. CDR3 length: 13 residues. With 2 bases removed from V and 0 bases from J, the gap between germline ends came to 5 bases. Germline assignment: CDR1 SNHLY and CDR2 FYNGKV (reference sequence). CDR3 bases read: TGTGCCAGCAGCTTAAGAATCTCCTATGAACAGTAC. Encoded protein: CASSLRISYEQY. The CDR3, in full, reads CASSLRISYEQYF.

To note about this clone: Gene and germline names: mouse. The CDR3 end is not reached by the read, which stops 1 residue before it; the germline J gene fills it in. V and J are TRBV2 and TRBJ1-2; the D gene is possibly TRBD1 (5 bases). CDR3 size: 15 residues. V was trimmed by 0 bases and J by 2 bases, leaving 10 bases between them. Germline V gene lookup returns CDR1 LGHNA and CDR2 YSYQKL. Incomplete CDR3 DNA: TGTGCCAGCAGCCAAGATCCGGCAGGGAACTCCGACTACACC. This sequence encodes CASSQDPAGNSDYT. The complete CDR3 sequence is CASSQDPAGNSDYTF.

Of note for this clone: The listed genes are named as in mouse. The missing CDR3 end, 1 residue past where the read stops, is filled in from the germline J gene. This chain links TRBV13-2 with TRBJ1-6, with 7 bases aligning to TRBD1. TRBJ1-6 is noted as an ORF with a role that remains uncertain. The length of the CDR3 is 13 residues. Per the germline V gene, CDR1 is NNHNN and CDR2 is SYGAGS (reference sequence). V was pared by 5 bases and J by 7 bases, with 3 bases of the junction left unmatched. The CDR3 DNA, read in part, is TGTGCCAGCGGCAACAGGGGAAATTCGCCCCTCTAC. Translation gives CASGNRGNSPLY. The entire CDR3 sequence reads CASGNRGNSPLYF.

This clone showed up just a few times. Gene names are mouse gene names. The read falls 1 residue short of the CDR3 end, and the missing part is taken from the germline J gene. This chain connects TRBV26 to TRBJ1-4, with 10 bases fitting TRBD1. V lost 0 bases, J lost 5 bases, and 0 bases stayed unmatched. Germline V gene sequence: CDR1 KGHPV, CDR2 FQNQEV (reference sequence). This CDR3 comprises 15 residues. The DNA read from the CDR3 is TGTGCCAGCAGTCTGTCGGGACAGGGGAACGAAAGATTATTT. Protein product: CASSLSGQGNERLF. The whole CDR3 protein is CASSLSGQGNERLFF.

This clone qualifies as medium-sized. Gene names follow the mouse nomenclature. The sequenced CDR3 bases are TGTGCCAGCAGTTTAGAGGGGGGCAGATTATTT. Its protein is CASSLEGGRLF. The entire CDR3 protein is CASSLEGGRLFF. The chain uses TRBV15 and TRBJ1-4, with D possibly matching TRBD1 (6 bases). With the read ending 1 residue before the CDR3 end, the germline J gene is used to fill in that end. V lost 1 base and J 11 bases, leaving 8 bases between the germline ends. Germline V gene lookup returns CDR1 SGHND and CDR2 FRSKSL. The CDR3 is 12 residues long.

As regards this clone: Gene names refer to mouse genes. The read ends 1 residue before the CDR3 terminus; that terminus is restored from the germline J gene. The chain is built from TRBV26 and TRBJ2-7, with D unclear. V was cut by 2 bases and J by 2 bases, with 4 bases left in between. CDR1 KGHPV and CDR2 FQNQEV come from the germline V gene (reference sequence). CDR3 size: 12 residues. The CDR3 loop is CASSLSPYEQYF. The covered CDR3 bases are TGTGCCAGCAGTCTGAGCCCCTATGAACAGTAC.

Regarding this clone: Mouse gene names and germline throughout. Read sequence stops 1 residue before the CDR3 end, and the germline J gene provides the missing end. The gene calls are TRBV20 and TRBJ1-2; 7 bases align to TRBD1. The CDR3 runs 13 residues. J lost 0 bases, V lost 3 bases, and 1 base had no gene match. Per germline, CDR1 GFQATS and CDR2 STVNSAI. This CDR3 is CGASQGANSDYTF. The CDR3 DNA, read in part, is TGTGGTGCTAGCCAGGGGGCAAACTCCGACTACACC. Full variable domain (missing parts from reference TRBV20 and TRBJ1-2): GALVYQYPRRTICKSGTSMRMECQAVGFQATSVAWYRQSPQKTFELIALSTVNSAIKYEQNFTQEKFPISHPNLSFSSMTVLNAYLEDRGLYLCGASQGANSDYTFGSGTRLLVI.

In the case of this clone: Mouse gene names and germline throughout. The read stops 1 residue short of the end of the CDR3; the missing end is completed from the germline J gene. The V gene is TRBV23, the J gene TRBJ2-2; the table's D call TRBD2 went unverified against the DNA. Germline CDR1 reads KGHTA; CDR2 reads FQNQQP. This CDR3 has 16 amino acids. The part of the CDR3 DNA that was read is TGCTCCAGCAGTCACAGACTGGGGTGGGACACCGGGCAGCTCTAC. Translated: CSSSHRLGWDTGQLY. The CDR3 in its entirety is CSSSHRLGWDTGQLYF. The full variable domain, completed using reference TRBV23 and TRBJ2-2, is DAAVTQKPRYLIKMKGQEAEMKCIPEKGHTAVFWYQQKQSKELKFLIYFQNQQPLDQIDMVKERFSAVCPSSSLCSLGIRTCEAEDSALYLCSSSHRLGWDTGQLYFGEGSKLTVL.